These T cell receptor beta chains were read from a single sample in a study of T cell changes during pregnancy in multiple sclerosis. Produced via immunoSEQ multiplex PCR; TCRdb's table is partial and in-frame only. The data hold 35,000 or so clones, with 85% to 95% observed a single time. The specimen comprised CD4+ T cells from peripheral blood mononuclear cells, sampled in the first trimester of pregnancy. These receptors were obtained from a female donor with multiple sclerosis, enrolled in a pregnancy study. Each CDR3 is given without its conserved first and last residue. The size field is filled for only some rows; it gives once, few, many or a size class.

V gene,clone size,J gene,CDR3 protein
TRBV9,-,TRBJ2-6,ASSKRGRANVLT
TRBV4-3,-,TRBJ2-3,ASSQGTSGGPTDTQY
TRBV15,-,TRBJ1-4,ATSRDPGQGTAEKLF
TRBV10-3,-,TRBJ2-3,AISPQSGGTDTQY
TRBV5-1,-,TRBJ1-1,ASSLAPGENTEAF
TRBV19,-,TRBJ1-1,ASSTGGNTEAF
TRBV19,-,TRBJ1-2,ASSKLSPQRIGHGYT
TRBV19,once,TRBJ2-1,ASSTVYGEQF
TRBV7-2,-,TRBJ1-1,ASSLTGDRGEAF
TRBV2,-,TRBJ2-2,ASSGTSGGKTGELF
TRBV6-6,-,TRBJ1-5,ASSTGGQPQH
TRBV19,-,TRBJ1-6,ASSIDRGSPLH
TRBV7-3,-,TRBJ2-1,ASSRGTSNEQF
TRBV5-1,-,TRBJ2-1,ASSPGLGSYNEQF
TRBV6-1,-,TRBJ2-1,ASSESPPGLLAGDNEQF
TRBV7-3,-,TRBJ2-3,ASSPSSGSTDTQY
TRBV5-4,-,TRBJ1-1,ASSLGSQSNTEAF
TRBV29-1,-,TRBJ2-2,SAGSGTSNTGELF
TRBV11-2,-,TRBJ2-3,ASSLGLMTSAKDTQY
TRBV28,once,TRBJ1-4,ASSSPQRGEKLF
TRBV29-1,-,TRBJ1-1,SVNSDPGAF
TRBV5-1,-,TRBJ2-3,ASSSPTDTQY